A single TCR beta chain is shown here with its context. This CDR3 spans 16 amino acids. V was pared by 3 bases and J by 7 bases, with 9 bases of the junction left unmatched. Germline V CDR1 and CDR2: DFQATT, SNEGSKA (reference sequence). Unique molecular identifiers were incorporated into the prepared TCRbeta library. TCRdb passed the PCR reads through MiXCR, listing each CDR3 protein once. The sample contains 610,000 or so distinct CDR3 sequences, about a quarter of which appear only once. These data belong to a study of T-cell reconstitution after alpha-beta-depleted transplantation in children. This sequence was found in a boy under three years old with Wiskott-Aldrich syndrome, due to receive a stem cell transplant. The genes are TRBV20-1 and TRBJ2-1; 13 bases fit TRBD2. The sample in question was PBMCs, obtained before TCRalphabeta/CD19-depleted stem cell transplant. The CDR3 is CSARRPGLAGSNEQFF. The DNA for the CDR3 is TGCAGTGCTAGGAGACCGGGACTAGCGGGAAGTAATGAGCAGTTCTTC.